The T cell receptor beta chain described here comes from a study of cytomegalovirus exposure and HLA in healthy donors. General study points: A later analysis linked a missense DCLRE1C variant to TCR beta V- and J-gene trimming. Using a false discovery rate of 0.05, a later analysis showed that roughly 16,000 TCR beta sequences were associated with HLA alleles. Cytomegalovirus association was listed for 164 TCR beta chains.

PCR employed 60 Vbeta and 13 Jbeta primers. Using immunoSEQ multiplex PCR, the repertoire was profiled, and TCRdb retains in-frame clones only, with some absent. The table lists about 130,000 clones, around 70% of them singletons, with 2.1% in the top ten. Note on this clone: Antigen specificity is unknown.

The TCR sequence derives from an older woman in good health and CMV-seropositive. The sequencing sample was made of PBMCs.

The CDR3 DNA sequence: TGTGCCATCACTGCAACTAATGAAAAACTGTTTTTT. Its protein product is CAITATNEKLFF. The gene calls are TRBV2 and TRBJ1-4; D unresolved. Germline V lookup: CDR1 SNHLY, CDR2 FYNNEI. V was shortened by 10 bases and J by 0 bases, with 6 bases between the two germline ends. The CDR3 covers 12 residues. Variable domain in full (rest from reference TRBV2 and TRBJ1-4): EPEVTQTPSHQVTQMGQEVILRCVPISNHLYFYWYRQILGQKVEFLVSFYNNEISEKSEIFDDQFSVERPDGSNFTLKIRSTKLEDSAMYFCAITATNEKLFFGSGTQLSVL.